The 11 T cell receptor beta chains below come from one sample, sequenced in a study of T cells expressing NK-cell markers. Following a re-call of the 5' RACE reads, TCRdb has one entry per CDR3 protein and lacks DNA. The sample shows roughly 150,000 distinct CDR3 sequences, and around 18% sits with its ten largest clones. Sequences were obtained from blood T cells: a sorted CD56 or NKG2C T cell subset, CD4+ or CD8+ T cells, or bulk PBMC T cells (not recorded which). All receptors come from a woman between 18 and 75 years old in good health.

The CDR3: CASSPDRASSYEQYF. V is TRBV28 and J is TRBJ2-7; TCRdb picks TRBD1, but there is no DNA to check that call. The CDR3 runs to 15 residues. In germline, CDR1 is MDHEN, CDR2 SYDVKM.

V usage is TRBV20-1 and J usage is TRBJ2-1; the TCRdb call, TRBD1, lacks DNA for checking. This CDR3 region has 15 residues. Germline V gives CDR1 DFQATT, CDR2 SNEGSKA (reference sequence). Here the CDR3 reads CSANGGYSSYNEQFF.

J is TRBJ2-1 and V is TRBV1; the TCRdb D gene call, TRBD1, has no DNA to confirm it. TRBV1 is a pseudogene segment. This CDR3 spans 16 amino acids. CDR3 protein: CTSSHLDSGTGNEQFF.

This chain connects TRBV5-1 to TRBJ2-1; TCRdb outputs TRBD2, but without DNA this stays unchecked. The germline gives CDR1 SGHRS, CDR2 YFSETQ. CDR3 length equals 15 residues. The CDR3 reads CASTVGAGDAYEQFF.

The chain uses TRBV5-6 and TRBJ1-1; TCRdb returns TRBD1, unconfirmable since there is no DNA. The CDR3 contains 15 residues. Germline loops: CDR1 SGHDT, CDR2 YYEEEE. CDR3 loop: CASSLVGQLNTEAFF.

The genes are TRBV6-5 and TRBJ1-5. Germline CDR1 is MNHEY and CDR2 is SVGAGI. The CDR3 runs to 15 residues. CDR3 region: CASSYRVSADTPQHF.

V and J are TRBV3-1 and TRBJ1-1; TCRdb proposes TRBD1, but this gene call is untestable without DNA. Germline lookup yields CDR1 LGHDT and CDR2 YNNKEL (reference sequence). The CDR3 extends over 15 amino acids. The CDR3 is CASSYTGGSNTEAFF.

The chain recombines TRBV4-1 with TRBJ2-5; the TCRdb D gene call, TRBD2, has no DNA to confirm it. Germline assignment: CDR1 MGHRA and CDR2 YSYEKL. The CDR3 consists of 16 residues. The CDR3 protein is CASSLRLAGGGETQYF.

The rearrangement links TRBV5-1 to TRBJ1-1; TCRdb names TRBD1, which stays unverified in the absence of DNA. This CDR3 has 14 amino acids. Germline CDR1 is SGHRS and CDR2 is YFSETQ. CDR3 region: CASGRARGNTEAFF.

The J gene is TRBJ2-5, the V gene TRBV5-1. Germline CDR1 and CDR2: SGHRS and YFSETQ. The CDR3 loop spans 11 amino acids. The CDR3 spells CASSLSVTQYF. Variable domain in full (rest from reference TRBV5-1 and TRBJ2-5): KAGVTQTPRYLIKTRGQQVTLSCSPISGHRSVSWYQQTPGQGLQFLFEYFSETQRNKGNFPGRFSGRQFSNSRSEMNVSTLELGDSALYLCASSLSVTQYFGPGTRLLVL.

V and J are TRBV29-1 and TRBJ2-7. The CDR3 is 16 residues long. Looked up from germline, CDR1 is SQVTM and CDR2 is ANQGSEA. The CDR3 sequence: CSVEEVGDGKAYEQYF.